Following are 8 T cell receptor beta chains from one sample sequenced in a study of response to subunit inactivated influenza vaccine. TCRdb redid the calling of the RT-PCR reads with MiXCR, one entry per CDR3 protein. The sample consists of over 150,000 distinct CDR3 sequences, under 13% of them appearing once. This specimen consisted of non-naive T cells sorted from PBMCs, obtained roughly 45 days after vaccination. These receptor sequences come from a man between 50 and 59 years old who received an inactivated influenza vaccine.

The rearrangement joins TRBV3-1 to TRBJ2-4; 7 nucleotides match TRBD1. The V segment lost 4 bases and the J segment 3 bases; nucleotides outside the gene matches: 3. There are 14 residues in the CDR3. CDR1 and CDR2 from the germline V gene are LGHDT and YNNKEL (reference sequence). The CDR3 DNA sequence: TGTGCCAGCAGCCCGACAGGGCGCAAAAACATTCAGTACTTC. Translation: CASSPTGRKNIQYF.

The chain joins TRBV2 to TRBJ1-5; 8 positions match TRBD1. After removal of 3 bases from V and 4 bases from J, the junction contained 5 bases not matched to a gene. Germline V gene sequence: CDR1 SNHLY, CDR2 FYNNEI. CDR3 length equals 15 residues. CDR3 sequence reads: CASSELTGANQPQHF. In DNA, the CDR3 is TGTGCCAGCAGTGAGCTGACAGGGGCAAATCAGCCCCAGCATTTT.

This chain links TRBV20-1 with TRBJ2-1; D might be TRBD1 or TRBD2, each matching 6 bases. Trimming took off 3 bases at V and 7 bases at J, with 16 bases between the two ends. Germline V lookup: CDR1 DFQATT, CDR2 SNEGSKA (reference sequence). CDR3 length equals 14 residues. CDR3 sequence: CSARGALAGNEQFF. The CDR3 coding sequence is TGCAGTGCTAGGGGGGCACTAGCCGGAAATGAGCAGTTCTTC.

The chain is built from TRBV5-4 and TRBJ2-6; D gene ambiguous. CDR1 is SGHNT, CDR2 YYREEE, per germline (reference sequence). With 0 bases removed from V and 0 bases from J, the gap between germline ends came to 4 bases. The CDR3 extends over 15 amino acids. CDR3 residues: CASSLVSSGANVLTF. The CDR3 coding sequence is TGTGCCAGCAGCTTGGTAAGCTCTGGGGCCAACGTCCTGACTTTC.

There are a few counts of this clonotype. V and J are TRBV30 and TRBJ2-7, with D possibly matching TRBD2 (6 bases). This CDR3 has 12 residues. Germline lookup yields CDR1 GTSNPN and CDR2 SVGIG (reference sequence). CDR3 sequence reads: CGGLSDSYEQYF. CDR3 bases: TGTGGGGGACTTTCCGACTCCTACGAGCAGTACTTC.

This clonotype was seen at least ten times. V is TRBV3-1 and J is TRBJ2-2; the match to TRBD1 covers 9 bases. Trimming took 4 bases from V and 9 from J; bases not matched to a gene: 9. The CDR3 has 15 amino acids. Per the germline V gene, CDR1 is LGHDT and CDR2 is YNNKEL (reference sequence). This CDR3 reads CASSPWTGEARELFF. The DNA for the CDR3 is TGTGCCAGCAGCCCGTGGACAGGGGAGGCCAGGGAGCTGTTTTTT.

In its sample, this clonotype was seen a few times. The V gene is TRBV29-1, the J gene TRBJ2-7; 7 bases match TRBD1. Per the germline V gene, CDR1 is SQVTM and CDR2 is ANQGSEA. This CDR3 region has 12 residues. J lost 3 bases, V lost 4 bases, and 3 bases had no gene match. CDR3 in DNA: TGCAGCGTTGGGCAGGGGGTCTACGAGCAGTACTTC. It yields the protein CSVGQGVYEQYF.

This clonotype was counted between two and nine times. V gene TRBV10-3 combines with J gene TRBJ1-1; TRBD1 matches 7 bases. CDR1 and CDR2 (germline): ENHRY, SYGVKD. After removal of 6 bases from V and 3 bases from J, the junction contained 4 bases not matched to a gene. The CDR3 is 13 amino acids. The CDR3, as DNA: TGTGCCATCAGCGGACAGGCGGACACTGAAGCTTTCTTT. Translated: CAISGQADTEAFF.